This entry lists 13 T cell receptor beta chains sequenced from one sample in a study of response to subunit inactivated influenza vaccine. TCRdb recomputed calls from the RT-PCR reads with MiXCR, one row per CDR3 protein. The data show more than 500,000 distinct CDR3 sequences, 11% seen once. The same sample was also studied in work on T cells expressing NK-cell markers. As reported in that work: The authors generated TCR beta cDNA through 5'RACE template switching with UMIs.

This sample comprised PBMCs from blood, obtained on the day of vaccination. The receptors come from a man between 50 and 59 years old who received an inactivated influenza vaccine.

This clonotype was found many times. The CDR3: CASSVQSGTGELFF. CDR3 coding DNA: TGTGCCAGCAGTGTCCAAAGCGGCACCGGGGAGCTGTTTTTT. The chain links TRBV2 to TRBJ2-2, with D tentatively TRBD2 (5 bases). The CDR3 covers 14 residues. Germline CDR1 SNHLY, CDR2 FYNNEI. V was pared by 4 bases and J by 4 bases, with 10 bases between.

This clonotype was detected many times. The chain combines TRBV12-3 or TRBV12-4 with TRBJ1-1; no clear D. The CDR3 loop spans 14 amino acids. V was pared by 6 bases and J by 1 base, with 12 bases between. CDR3 amino acids: CASSPGNQNTEAFF. Here the CDR3 DNA reads TGTGCCAGCAGCCCCGGGAACCAGAACACTGAAGCTTTCTTT.

The J gene is TRBJ1-4, the V gene TRBV4-1; the D gene is possibly TRBD1 (6 bases). The CDR3 consists of 14 residues. V was trimmed by 1 base and J by 5 bases, leaving 8 bases between them. Per germline, CDR1 MGHRA and CDR2 YSYEKL. The CDR3 protein is CASSQGRGNEKLFF. Here the CDR3 DNA reads TGCGCCAGCAGCCAAGGCAGGGGCAATGAAAAACTGTTTTTT.

In its sample, this clonotype was seen a few times. The chain is built from TRBV5-1 and TRBJ1-4; 10 bases fit TRBD1. Trimming cost V 0 bases and J 3 bases; bases outside gene matches: 11. The CDR3 consists of 19 residues. Germline values: CDR1 SGHRS, CDR2 YFSETQ. The CDR3 loop is CASSLVPGQGHLANEKLFF. The CDR3 nucleotides are TGCGCCAGCAGCTTGGTCCCGGGACAGGGGCATTTGGCTAATGAAAAACTGTTTTTT.

V is TRBV12-3 or TRBV12-4 and J is TRBJ2-5; D call uncertain. The CDR3 is 14 amino acids. V gave up 3 bases and J gave up 4 bases, with 12 bases separating them. The CDR3 sequence: CASSFWQASETQYF. Written as DNA, the CDR3 is TGTGCCAGCAGTTTCTGGCAGGCGTCAGAGACCCAGTACTTC.

The chain carries TRBV20-1 and TRBJ2-3; D is possibly TRBD2 (6 bases). This CDR3 region has 13 residues. Germline V lookup: CDR1 DFQATT, CDR2 SNEGSKA (reference sequence). CDR3 coding DNA: TGCAGCTACACCGGGACTAGCACAGATACGCAGTATTTT. Protein: CSYTGTSTDTQYF.

This clonotype turned up a few times. The rearrangement links TRBV5-1 to TRBJ2-6, with 10 positions matching TRBD2. The CDR3 sequence is 20 residues long. The germline V gene has CDR1 SGHRS and CDR2 YFSETQ. V trimming: 0 bases; J trimming: 0 bases; junction bases outside the gene matches: 9. CDR3 in amino acids: CASSLAALAGEHSGANVLTF. In DNA, the CDR3 is TGCGCCAGCAGCTTGGCAGCCCTAGCGGGGGAGCACTCTGGGGCCAACGTCCTGACTTTC.

This clonotype was recorded at least ten times. The chain has TRBV6-5 and TRBJ1-4; 11 nucleotides line up with TRBD1. Looked up from germline, CDR1 is MNHEY and CDR2 is SVGAGI. Germline trimming cut 2 bases from V and 5 bases from J; bases unmatched to any gene: 1. This CDR3 spans 15 amino acids. The CDR3 sequence: CASSYGTGGNEKLFF. The CDR3 DNA is TGTGCCAGCAGTTACGGGACAGGGGGGAATGAAAAACTGTTTTTT.

In this sample, this clonotype turned up a few times. This sequence joins TRBV5-1 and TRBJ2-7, with D perhaps TRBD2 (6 bases). V lost 3 bases, J lost 1 base, and 23 bases lay in between. This CDR3 has 18 residues. CDR1 and CDR2 (germline): SGHRS, YFSETQ. CDR3 residues: CASSSILRDSSRSYEQYF. Written as DNA, the CDR3 is TGCGCCAGCAGCTCTATTTTGCGGGACTCCTCGCGGTCCTACGAGCAGTACTTC. Together with reference TRBV5-1 and TRBJ2-7, the CDR3 gives the full variable domain: KAGVTQTPRYLIKTRGQQVTLSCSPISGHRSVSWYQQTPGQGLQFLFEYFSETQRNKGNFPGRFSGRQFSNSRSEMNVSTLELGDSALYLCASSSILRDSSRSYEQYFGPGTRLTVT.

CDR3 bases: TGTGCCAGCAGCTCCCGGGACACACTAAAACCTGGGGCCAACGTCCTGACTTTC. Translated, it gives CASSSRDTLKPGANVLTF. This chain connects TRBV6-2 or TRBV6-3 to TRBJ2-6; a possible D gene is TRBD1 (6 bases). Per the germline V gene, CDR1 is MNHEY and CDR2 is SVGEGT. The V end was cut by 6 bases, the J end by 2 bases, with 20 bases between. The CDR3 loop spans 18 amino acids.

CDR3 residues: CASSQYARGLNQPQHF. The CDR3 DNA reads as TGTGCCAGCAGCCAATATGCCCGGGGACTTAATCAGCCCCAGCATTTT. J is TRBJ1-5 and V is TRBV7-2; the D gene is possibly TRBD1 (5 bases). CDR3 length: 16 amino acids. Trimming took 5 bases from V and 4 from J, leaving 18 bases between them. Per germline, CDR1 SGHTA and CDR2 FQGNSA. The complete variable domain, with remaining parts taken from reference TRBV7-2 and TRBJ1-5, reads GAGVSQSPSNKVTEKGKDVELRCDPISGHTALYWYRQSLGQGLEFLIYFQGNSAPDKSGLPSDRFSAERTGGSVSTLTIQRTQQEDSAVYLCASSQYARGLNQPQHFGDGTRLSIL.

This sequence joins TRBV20-1 and TRBJ2-7, with 9 bases fitting TRBD1. V was clipped by 3 bases and J by 6 bases; unmatched bases: 6. CDR1 is DFQATT and CDR2 is SNEGSKA in the germline V gene (reference sequence). The CDR3 runs 13 residues. This CDR3 is CSASIQGAREQYF. The DNA for the CDR3 is TGCAGTGCTAGTATACAGGGGGCTCGCGAGCAGTACTTC.

The chain carries TRBV6-1 and TRBJ2-5; D is unresolved. The CDR3 is 14 residues long. Deletions cut 6 bases from V and 5 bases from J, with 16 bases between. Per germline, CDR1 MNHNS and CDR2 SASEGT. DNA for the CDR3: TGTGCCAGCAGCCTCACCAGTTTGAGGGAGACCCAGTACTTC. Its translation is CASSLTSLRETQYF.